In this sample, the clone carrying this T cell receptor (beta chain) turned up many times. The antigen remains undetermined. This record belongs to a study of T cell repertoires in cytomegalovirus infection. Study context: Both CMV infection and a matching HLA type were indicated by public TCR beta signatures.

One entry per CDR3 protein results from TCRdb running MiXCR on the reads. Of about 360,000 distinct CDR3 sequences listed, about 35% were seen once; the top ten hold roughly 14%. The specimen comprised cultured PBMCs, sampled from culture after CMV antigen stimulation. This receptor was taken from a human donor in good health (CMV status not recorded). Some clones in this sample may be carry-over from other donors' samples.

The CDR3: CATLGGSANYGYTF. CDR3 nucleotides: TGTGCCACCCTAGGGGGTTCAGCTAACTATGGCTACACCTTC. V gene TRBV6-1 combines with J gene TRBJ1-2; a possible D gene is TRBD1 (6 bases). V lost 10 bases to trimming and J lost 0 bases, with 15 bases between them. This CDR3 has 14 amino acids. Germline CDR1 reads MNHNS; CDR2 reads SASEGT.